The clone carrying this T cell receptor beta chain was seen more than once but under ten times. What it binds is unknown. Germline CDR1 and CDR2: SGHKS and YYEKEE (reference sequence). This CDR3 has 15 residues. V lost 1 base and J 0 bases, leaving 10 bases between the germline ends. It was RNA transcripts that yielded the amplified TCR beta CDR3 regions. Researchers ran a first-round RT-PCR on the TCR CDR3 using the HTBI primer set. TCRdb used MiXCR to reprocess the multiplex PCR reads, holding one entry per CDR3 protein. The repertoire holds fewer than 350,000 distinct CDR3 sequences, with roughly a fifth as singletons. The data were taken from a study of T cells in Graves' hyperthyroidism and ophthalmopathy. Notes on the study in general: Blood samples included most of the expanded thyroid clonotypes exceeding 0.001.

V usage is TRBV5-5 and J usage is TRBJ1-1, with a possible D match to TRBD1 (6 bases). The receptor's source is a woman aged 45-60 years with Graves' hyperthyroidism. Material: blood. The CDR3 loop is CASSLNPGVNTEAFF. In nucleotides, the CDR3 is TGTGCCAGCAGCTTGAATCCAGGGGTGAACACTGAAGCTTTCTTT.